The 2 T cell receptor beta chains below come from one sample, sequenced in a study of blood T cell repertoires in COVID-19. TCRdb keeps only in-frame clones here, not all; method: immunoSEQ multiplex PCR. The sample lists around 310,000 clones; under 90% were seen once. Sequencing used PBMCs or T cells enriched from blood (not recorded which). The receptors derive from a woman in her twenties or thirties who had recovered from COVID-19.

The rearrangement joins TRBV9 to TRBJ2-1, with 10 bases lining up with TRBD2. With 4 bases clipped from V and 8 bases from J, the junction kept 9 bases outside the gene matches. The germline V gene encodes CDR1 SGDLS and CDR2 YYNGEE. The length of the CDR3 is 15 residues. Here the CDR3 DNA reads TGTGCCAGCAGCACGACCGGGACTAGCGTATATGAGCAGTTCTTC. Its protein product is CASSTTGTSVYEQFF.

The chain uses TRBV11-2 and TRBJ2-7; D is possibly TRBD2 (6 bases). Germline V lookup: CDR1 SGHAT, CDR2 FQNNGV. The CDR3 loop spans 14 amino acids. V was clipped by 5 bases and J by 4 bases, with 15 bases between them. The CDR3 region has the DNA TGTGCCAGCAGCCCACTAGCATATCGTTACGAGCAGTACTTC. Its protein product is CASSPLAYRYEQYF.